The present T cell receptor beta chain was sequenced within a study of T cell repertoires in cytomegalovirus infection. This CDR3 is built from 13 residues. The germline gives CDR1 DFQATT, CDR2 SNEGSKA (reference sequence). V shed 8 bases and J 2 bases; nucleotides not matched to a gene: 5. TCRdb reprocessed the reads with MiXCR, giving one entry per CDR3 protein. The table has a few hundred thousand distinct CDR3 sequences, about 44% seen once. General observations from the study: HLA-C-restricted, CMV-specific TCR beta clonotypes were dominant ex vivo.

Of note for this clonotype: The antigen remains unidentified.

The sequences come from cultured PBMCs, collected from culture after CMV antigen stimulation. This receptor was obtained from a human donor in good health (CMV status not recorded). Some clones in this sample may be carry-over from other donors' samples. This rearrangement joins TRBV20-1 to TRBJ2-5; 10 bases fit TRBD2. DNA of the CDR3: TGCAGTACCCGGACTAGCGGACAAGAGACCCAGTACTTC. Amino acids: CSTRTSGQETQYF.